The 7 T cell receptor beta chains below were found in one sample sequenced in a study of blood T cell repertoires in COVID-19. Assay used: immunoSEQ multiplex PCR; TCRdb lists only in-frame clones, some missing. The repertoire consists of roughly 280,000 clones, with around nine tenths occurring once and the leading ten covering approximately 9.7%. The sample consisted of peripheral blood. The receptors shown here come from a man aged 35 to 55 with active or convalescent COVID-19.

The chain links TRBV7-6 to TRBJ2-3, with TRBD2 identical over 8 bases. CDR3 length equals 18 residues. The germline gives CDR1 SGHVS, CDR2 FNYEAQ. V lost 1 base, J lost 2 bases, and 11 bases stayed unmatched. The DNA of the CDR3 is TGTGCCAGCAGCTTAGACCCCCCGGGGGGGACCTACACAGATACGCAGTATTTT. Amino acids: CASSLDPPGGTYTDTQYF.

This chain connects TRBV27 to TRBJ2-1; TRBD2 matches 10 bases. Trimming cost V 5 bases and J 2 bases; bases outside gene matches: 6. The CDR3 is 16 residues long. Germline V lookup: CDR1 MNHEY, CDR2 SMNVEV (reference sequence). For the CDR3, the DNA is TGTGCCAGCAGTCTAAGACTAGCGGGCACCTACAATGAGCAGTTCTTC. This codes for CASSLRLAGTYNEQFF.

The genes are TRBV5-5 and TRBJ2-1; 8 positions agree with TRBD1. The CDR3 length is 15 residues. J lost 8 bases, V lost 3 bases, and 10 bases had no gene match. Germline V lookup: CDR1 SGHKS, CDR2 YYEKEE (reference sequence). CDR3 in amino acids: CASSWDRTGSYEQFF. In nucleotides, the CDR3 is TGTGCCAGCAGCTGGGACAGGACGGGATCCTATGAGCAGTTCTTC.

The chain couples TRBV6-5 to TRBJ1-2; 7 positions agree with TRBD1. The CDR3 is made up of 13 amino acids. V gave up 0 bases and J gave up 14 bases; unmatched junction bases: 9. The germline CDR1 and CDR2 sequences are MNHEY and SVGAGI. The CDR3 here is CASSYSGRDSLTF. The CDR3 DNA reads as TGTGCCAGCAGTTACTCGGGCCGGGACAGCCTTACCTTC.

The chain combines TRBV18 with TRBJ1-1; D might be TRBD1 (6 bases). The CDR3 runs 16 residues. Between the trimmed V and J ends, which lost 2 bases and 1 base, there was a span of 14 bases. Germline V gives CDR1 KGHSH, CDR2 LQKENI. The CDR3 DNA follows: TGTGCCAGCTCACCAGGCAGGGGCGGACGGAACACTGAAGCTTTCTTT. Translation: CASSPGRGGRNTEAFF.

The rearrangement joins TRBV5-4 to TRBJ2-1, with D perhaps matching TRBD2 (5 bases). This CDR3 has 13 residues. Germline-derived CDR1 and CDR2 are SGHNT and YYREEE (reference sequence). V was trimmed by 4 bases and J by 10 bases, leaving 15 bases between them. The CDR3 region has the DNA TGTGCCAGCAGCCCTATAGAGGGTTTCGAGCAGTTCTTC. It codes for CASSPIEGFEQFF.

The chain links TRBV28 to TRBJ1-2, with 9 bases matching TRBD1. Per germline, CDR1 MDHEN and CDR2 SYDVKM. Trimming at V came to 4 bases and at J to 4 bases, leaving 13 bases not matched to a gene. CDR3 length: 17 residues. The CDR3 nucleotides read TGTGCCAGCAGTTCACAGGGGGCTTTCAGTCAGGTCTATGGCTACACCTTC. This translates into CASSSQGAFSQVYGYTF.